The present TCR beta chain was sequenced within a study of cytomegalovirus exposure and HLA in healthy donors. The wider study: Later analysis reported that the roughly 120 validation repertoires shared the platform of the roughly 630 first-cohort repertoires. Overall study results and limits: The study put some 150 TCR beta chains on its list as cytomegalovirus-associated. It was reportedly the case that the classifier diagnosed cytomegalovirus status with high specificity and sensitivity.

Comment on this clone: Antigen: not known.

Clones were read by immunoSEQ multiplex PCR, and TCRdb kept only the in-frame ones, dropping some. This table has roughly 140,000 clones, roughly nine tenths appearing once. CDR3 length: 12 residues. V shed 8 bases and J shed 7 bases, with 12 bases lying between them. Germline V gene lookup returns CDR1 MGHDK and CDR2 SYGVNS. The receptor was derived from a woman between 18 and 29 years old in good health and CMV-seropositive. The rearrangement joins TRBV25-1 to TRBJ1-3; no reliable D call. The sample taken for sequencing was PBMCs. Here the CDR3 DNA reads TGTGCCAGCGGCGGCGTGGCGAACACCATATATTTT. It yields the protein CASGGVANTIYF. Variable domain in full (rest from reference TRBV25-1 and TRBJ1-3): EADIYQTPRYLVIGTGKKITLECSQTMGHDKMYWYQQDPGMELHLIHYSYGVNSTEKGDLSSESTVSRIRTEHFPLTLESARPSHTSQYLCASGGVANTIYFGEGSWLTVV.